These 4 T cell receptor beta chains were all obtained from the same sample, sequenced in a study of T cells after yellow fever vaccination. TCRdb re-derived calls from the 5' RACE reads in MiXCR, one entry per CDR3 protein. Of approximately 550,000 distinct CDR3 sequences listed, over 15% are singletons. The source was PBMCs, collected 15 days after the yellow fever booster vaccination. These receptors originate from a man aged 30 to 45 who received the YFV17D yellow fever vaccine.

There are a few counts of this clonotype. The chain recombines TRBV7-9 with TRBJ2-1, with D tentatively TRBD2 (5 bases). This CDR3 contains 14 residues. CDR1 is SEHNR and CDR2 is FQNEAQ in the germline V gene (reference sequence). V gave up 1 base and J gave up 7 bases, with 11 bases separating them. CDR3 sequence (DNA): TGTGCCAGCAGCTTAGTCCTCGGCGGGAATGAGCAGTTCTTC. Encoded protein: CASSLVLGGNEQFF.

This clonotype was seen a handful of times. The gene calls are TRBV29-1 and TRBJ2-3, with D uncertain. CDR3 length: 13 amino acids. The V end lost 4 bases, the J end lost 4 bases, and 12 bases lay between the germline ends. Germline CDR1 is SQVTM and CDR2 is ANQGSEA. CDR3 sequence (DNA): TGCAGCGTTGTTCGTGGTGATTCAGATACGCAGTATTTT. As protein: CSVVRGDSDTQYF.

This clonotype appeared a few times. The chain recombines TRBV3-1 with TRBJ2-1; 8 nucleotides align to TRBD1. Germline CDR1 is LGHDT and CDR2 is YNNKEL (reference sequence). This CDR3 contains 15 residues. Trimming removed 3 bases from V and 3 bases from J; junction bases left unmatched: 4. The CDR3 here is CASSHADRVYNEQFF. For the CDR3, the DNA is TGTGCCAGCAGCCACGCGGACAGGGTCTACAATGAGCAGTTCTTC.

The chain is built from TRBV2 and TRBJ2-5; TRBD1 is a possible D gene (6 bases). V lost 7 bases to trimming and J lost 1 base, with 16 bases between them. The CDR3 runs 15 residues. Germline CDR1 reads SNHLY; CDR2 reads FYNNEI. The CDR3 loop is CASIKGVGGQETQYF. CDR3 in DNA: TGTGCCAGCATAAAGGGTGTAGGGGGCCAAGAGACCCAGTACTTC.